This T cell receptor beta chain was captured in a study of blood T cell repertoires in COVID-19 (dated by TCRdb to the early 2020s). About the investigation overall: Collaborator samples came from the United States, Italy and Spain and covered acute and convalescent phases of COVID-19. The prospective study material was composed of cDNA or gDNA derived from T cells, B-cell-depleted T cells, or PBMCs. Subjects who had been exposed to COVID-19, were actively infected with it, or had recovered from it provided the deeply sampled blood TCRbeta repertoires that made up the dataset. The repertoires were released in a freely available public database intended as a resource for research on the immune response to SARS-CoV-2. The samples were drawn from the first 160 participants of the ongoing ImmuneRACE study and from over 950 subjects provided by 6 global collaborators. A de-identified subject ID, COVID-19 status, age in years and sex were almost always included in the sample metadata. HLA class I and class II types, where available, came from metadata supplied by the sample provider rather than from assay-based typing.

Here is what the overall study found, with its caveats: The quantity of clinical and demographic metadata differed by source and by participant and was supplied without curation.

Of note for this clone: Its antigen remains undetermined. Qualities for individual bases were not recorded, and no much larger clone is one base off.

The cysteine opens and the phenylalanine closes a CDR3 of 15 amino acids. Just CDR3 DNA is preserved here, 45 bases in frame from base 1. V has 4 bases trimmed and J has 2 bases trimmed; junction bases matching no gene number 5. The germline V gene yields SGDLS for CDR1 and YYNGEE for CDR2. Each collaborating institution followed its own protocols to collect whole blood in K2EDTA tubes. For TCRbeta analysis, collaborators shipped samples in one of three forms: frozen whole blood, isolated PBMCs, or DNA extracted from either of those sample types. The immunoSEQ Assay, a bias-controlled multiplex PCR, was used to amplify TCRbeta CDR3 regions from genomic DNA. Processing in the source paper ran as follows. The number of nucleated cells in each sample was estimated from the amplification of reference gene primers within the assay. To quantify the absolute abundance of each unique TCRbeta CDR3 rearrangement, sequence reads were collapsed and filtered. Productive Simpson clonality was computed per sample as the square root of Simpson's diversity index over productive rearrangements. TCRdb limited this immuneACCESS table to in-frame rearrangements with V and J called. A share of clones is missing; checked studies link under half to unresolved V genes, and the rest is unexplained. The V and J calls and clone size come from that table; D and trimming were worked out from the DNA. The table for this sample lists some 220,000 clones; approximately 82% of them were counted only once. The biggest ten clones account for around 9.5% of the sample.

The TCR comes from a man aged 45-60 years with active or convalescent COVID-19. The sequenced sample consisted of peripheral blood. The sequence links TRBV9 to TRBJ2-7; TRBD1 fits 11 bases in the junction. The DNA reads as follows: TGTGCCAGCAGCTCGGGACAGGGGGTCACCTACGAGCAGTACTTC. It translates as CASSSGQGVTYEQYF.